This T cell receptor (beta chain) was captured in a study of blood T cell repertoires in COVID-19. About the study: Collection of acute and convalescent COVID-19 samples took place in the United States, Italy and Spain.

Assay: immunoSEQ multiplex PCR; the TCRdb copy retains only in-frame clones and omits some. Of under 100,000 clones listed, around nine tenths were seen once; the top ten hold 3% to 4%. Only one count was recorded for this clone. J lost 2 bases, V lost 4 bases, and 9 bases had no gene match. The CDR3 length is 16 residues. Germline values: CDR1 GTSNPN, CDR2 SVGIG (reference sequence). The receptor's source is a woman aged 70-85 years with acute or convalescent COVID-19. The sequenced sample was peripheral blood. The J gene is TRBJ2-3, the V gene TRBV30; 10 nucleotides agree with TRBD2. The chain's CDR3 is CAWTRPTSGNTDTQYF. The CDR3 nucleotides read TGTGCCTGGACAAGGCCTACTAGCGGGAACACAGATACGCAGTATTTT.